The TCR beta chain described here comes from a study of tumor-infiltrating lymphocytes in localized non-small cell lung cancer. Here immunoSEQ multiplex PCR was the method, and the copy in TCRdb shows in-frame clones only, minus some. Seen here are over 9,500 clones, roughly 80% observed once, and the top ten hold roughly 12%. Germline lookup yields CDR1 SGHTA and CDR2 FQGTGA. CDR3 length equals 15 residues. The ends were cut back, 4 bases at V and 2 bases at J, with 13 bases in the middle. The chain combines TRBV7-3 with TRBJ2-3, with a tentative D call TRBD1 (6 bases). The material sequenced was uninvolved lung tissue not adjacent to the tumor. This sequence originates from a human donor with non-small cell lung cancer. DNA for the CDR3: TGTGCCAGCAGCTCTATGGGGGACACCACAGATACGCAGTATTTT. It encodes CASSSMGDTTDTQYF.